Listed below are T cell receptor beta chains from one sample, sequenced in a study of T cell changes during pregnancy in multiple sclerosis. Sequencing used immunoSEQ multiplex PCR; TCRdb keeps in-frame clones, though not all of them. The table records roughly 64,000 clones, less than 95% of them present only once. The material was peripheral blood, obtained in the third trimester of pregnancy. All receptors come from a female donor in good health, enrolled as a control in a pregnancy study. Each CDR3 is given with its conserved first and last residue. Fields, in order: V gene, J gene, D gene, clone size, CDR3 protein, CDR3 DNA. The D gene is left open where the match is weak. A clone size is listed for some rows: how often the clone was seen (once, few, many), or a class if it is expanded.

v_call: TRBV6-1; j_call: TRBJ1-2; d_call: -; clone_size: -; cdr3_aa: CASSESQGMLNYGYTF; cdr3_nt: TGTGCCAGCAGTGAATCCCAGGGGATGCTTAACTATGGCTACACCTTC
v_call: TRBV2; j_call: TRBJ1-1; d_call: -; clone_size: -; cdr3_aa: CASRSYTEAFF; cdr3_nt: TGTGCCAGCAGGAGCTACACTGAAGCTTTCTTT
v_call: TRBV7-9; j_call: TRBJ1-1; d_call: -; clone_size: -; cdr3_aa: CASSQDSSTSEAFF; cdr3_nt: TGTGCCAGCAGCCAGGACAGCTCAACATCTGAAGCTTTCTTT
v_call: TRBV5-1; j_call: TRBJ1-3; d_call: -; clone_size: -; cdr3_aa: CASSWSESGNTIYF; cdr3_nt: TGCGCCAGCAGCTGGTCGGAGTCTGGAAACACCATATATTTT
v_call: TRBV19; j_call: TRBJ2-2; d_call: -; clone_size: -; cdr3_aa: CASSISRTGELFF; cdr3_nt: TGTGCCAGTAGTATATCCCGGACCGGGGAGCTGTTTTTT
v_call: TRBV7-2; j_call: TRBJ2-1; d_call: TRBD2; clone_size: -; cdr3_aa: CASIKWTSGNNEQFF; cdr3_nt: TGTGCCAGCATCAAATGGACTAGCGGGAATAATGAGCAGTTCTTC
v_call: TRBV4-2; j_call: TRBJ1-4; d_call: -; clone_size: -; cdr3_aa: CASSQEPRPEEEKLFF; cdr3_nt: TGTGCCAGCAGCCAAGAGCCAAGACCGGAGGAGGAAAAACTGTTTTTT
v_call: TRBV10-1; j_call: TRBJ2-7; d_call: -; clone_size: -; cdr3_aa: CASGEDTWGQYF; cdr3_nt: TGCGCCAGCGGGGAGGACACCTGGGGGCAGTACTTC
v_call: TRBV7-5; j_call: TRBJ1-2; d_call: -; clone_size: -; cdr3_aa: CARSPATGGYTF; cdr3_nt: TGTGCCAGAAGCCCAGCCACCGGGGGCTACACCTTC
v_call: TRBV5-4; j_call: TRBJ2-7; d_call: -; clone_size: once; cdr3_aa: CASSLEGPRSYEQYF; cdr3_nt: TGTGCCAGCAGCTTGGAGGGGCCACGCTCCTACGAGCAGTACTTC
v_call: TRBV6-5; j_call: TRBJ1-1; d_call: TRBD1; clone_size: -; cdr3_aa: CASSYSHRGLSAFF; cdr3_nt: TGTGCCAGCAGTTACTCCCACAGGGGTCTGTCAGCTTTCTTT
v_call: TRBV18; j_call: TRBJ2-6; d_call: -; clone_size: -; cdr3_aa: CASSPIRGSGANVLTF; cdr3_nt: TGTGCCAGCTCACCAATCCGGGGCTCTGGGGCCAACGTCCTGACTTTC
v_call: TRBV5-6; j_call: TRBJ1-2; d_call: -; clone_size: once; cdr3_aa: CASSLGQPYGYTF; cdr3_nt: TGTGCCAGCAGCTTGGGACAGCCGTATGGCTACACCTTC
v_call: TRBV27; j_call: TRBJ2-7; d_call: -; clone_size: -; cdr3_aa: CASSLTGNDEQYF; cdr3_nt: TGTGCCAGCAGTCTCACAGGGAACGACGAGCAGTACTTC
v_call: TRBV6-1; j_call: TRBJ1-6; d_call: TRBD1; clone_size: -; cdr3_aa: CASSADRDYNSPLHF; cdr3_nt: TGTGCCAGCAGTGCGGACAGGGACTATAATTCACCCCTCCACTTT
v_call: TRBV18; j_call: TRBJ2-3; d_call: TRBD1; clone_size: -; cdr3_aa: CASSPSQGEDTQYF; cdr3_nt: TGTGCCAGCTCACCATCCCAGGGGGAAGATACGCAGTATTTT
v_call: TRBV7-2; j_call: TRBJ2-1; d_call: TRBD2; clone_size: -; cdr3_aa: CASSLEPSGGTGNEQFF; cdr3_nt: TGTGCCAGCAGCTTAGAGCCTAGCGGGGGGACTGGAAATGAGCAGTTCTTC
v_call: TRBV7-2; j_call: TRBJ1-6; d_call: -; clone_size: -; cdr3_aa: CASSSNRDYNSPLHF; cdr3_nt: TGTGCCAGCAGCTCGAACAGGGACTATAATTCACCCCTCCACTTT
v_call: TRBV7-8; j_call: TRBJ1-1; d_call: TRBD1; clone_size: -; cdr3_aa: CASSLVVGGENTEAFF; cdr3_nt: TGTGCCAGCAGCTTAGTTGTAGGGGGCGAGAACACTGAAGCTTTCTTT
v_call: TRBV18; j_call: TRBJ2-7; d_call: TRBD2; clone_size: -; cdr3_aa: CASSPSRLAPYEQYF; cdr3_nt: TGTGCCAGCTCACCGAGTCGACTAGCGCCCTACGAGCAGTACTTC
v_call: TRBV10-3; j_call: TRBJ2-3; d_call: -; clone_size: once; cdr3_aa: CAISGTGRGGGGDTQYF; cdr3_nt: TGTGCCATCAGTGGAACAGGGAGGGGGGGAGGTGGAGATACGCAGTATTTT
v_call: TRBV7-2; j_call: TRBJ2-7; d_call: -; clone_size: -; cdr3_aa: CASSLGPRGEQYF; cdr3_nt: TGTGCCAGCAGCTTAGGTCCACGAGGCGAGCAGTACTTC
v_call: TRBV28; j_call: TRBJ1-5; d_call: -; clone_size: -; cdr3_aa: CASSLGGSNQPQHF; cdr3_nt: TGTGCCAGCAGTTTGGGGGGTAGCAATCAGCCCCAGCATTTT
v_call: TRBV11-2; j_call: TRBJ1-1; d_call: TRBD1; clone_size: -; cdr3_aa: CASSSGQGEAEAFF; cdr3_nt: TGTGCCAGCAGCTCCGGACAGGGAGAGGCTGAAGCTTTCTTT
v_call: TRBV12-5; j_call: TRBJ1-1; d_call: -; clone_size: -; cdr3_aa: CASGLGPAEAFF; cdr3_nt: TGTGCTAGTGGTTTGGGCCCAGCTGAAGCTTTCTTT
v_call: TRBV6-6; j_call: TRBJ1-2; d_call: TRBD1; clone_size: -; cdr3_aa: CASRDRGLHYGYTF; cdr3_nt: TGTGCCAGCAGGGACAGGGGTTTGCACTATGGCTACACCTTC
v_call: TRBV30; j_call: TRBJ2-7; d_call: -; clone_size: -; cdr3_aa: CASARGSYEQYF; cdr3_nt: TGTGCTTCAGCCCGCGGATCCTACGAGCAGTACTTC
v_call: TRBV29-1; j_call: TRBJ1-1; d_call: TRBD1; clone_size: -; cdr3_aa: CSGRQGPEAFF; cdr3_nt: TGCAGCGGCCGACAGGGGCCTGAAGCTTTCTTT
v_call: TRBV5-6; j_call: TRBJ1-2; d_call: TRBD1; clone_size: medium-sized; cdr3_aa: CASSSVGQLNYGYTF; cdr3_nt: TGTGCCAGCAGCTCCGTGGGACAGTTAAACTATGGCTACACCTTC
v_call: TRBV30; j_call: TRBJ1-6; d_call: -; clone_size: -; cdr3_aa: CAWSARSGSGHSPLHF; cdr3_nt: TGTGCCTGGAGTGCTCGGTCGGGATCCGGACATTCACCCCTCCACTTT
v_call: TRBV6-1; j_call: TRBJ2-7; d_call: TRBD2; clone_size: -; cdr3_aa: CASNPLAGSYEQYF; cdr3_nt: TGTGCCAGCAATCCGCTAGCGGGTTCCTACGAGCAGTACTTC
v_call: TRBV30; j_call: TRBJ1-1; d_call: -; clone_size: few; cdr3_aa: CAWSGDIFEAFF; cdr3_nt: TGTGCCTGGAGTGGGGACATTTTTGAAGCTTTCTTT
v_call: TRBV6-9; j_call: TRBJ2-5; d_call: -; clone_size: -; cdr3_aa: CASSPHPQYF; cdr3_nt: TGTGCCAGCAGCCCACACCCCCAGTACTTC
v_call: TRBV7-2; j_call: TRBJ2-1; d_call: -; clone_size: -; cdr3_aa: CASSPLAREQFF; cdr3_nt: TGTGCCAGCAGCCCCTTAGCGAGAGAGCAGTTCTTC
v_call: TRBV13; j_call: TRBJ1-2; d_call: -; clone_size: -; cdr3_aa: CASSRGGVDGYTF; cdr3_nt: TGTGCCAGCAGCCGGGGAGGCGTCGATGGCTACACCTTC
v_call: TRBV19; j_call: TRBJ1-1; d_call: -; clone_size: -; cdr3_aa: CASSMAREAFF; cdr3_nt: TGTGCCAGTAGTATGGCTAGGGAAGCTTTCTTT
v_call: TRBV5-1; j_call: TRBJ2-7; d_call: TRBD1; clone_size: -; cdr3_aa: CASTTGQGIYEQYF; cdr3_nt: TGCGCCAGCACTACGGGACAGGGTATCTACGAGCAGTACTTC
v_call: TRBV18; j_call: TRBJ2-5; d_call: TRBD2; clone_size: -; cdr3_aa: CASSPIHSGGRGETQYF; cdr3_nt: TGTGCCAGCTCACCCATACACTCGGGGGGGCGAGGAGAGACCCAGTACTTC
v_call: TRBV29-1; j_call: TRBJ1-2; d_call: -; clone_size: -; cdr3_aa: CSTGLGAGPANYGYTF; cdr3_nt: TGCAGCACTGGGTTGGGGGCAGGGCCTGCTAACTATGGCTACACCTTC
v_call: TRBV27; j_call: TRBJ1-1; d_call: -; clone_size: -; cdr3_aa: CASSFQGMNTEAFF; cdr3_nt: TGTGCCAGCAGTTTCCAGGGGATGAACACTGAAGCTTTCTTT
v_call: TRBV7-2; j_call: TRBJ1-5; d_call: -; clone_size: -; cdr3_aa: CASSLARRVNQPQHF; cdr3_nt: TGTGCCAGCAGCTTAGCTCGACGGGTCAATCAGCCCCAGCATTTT
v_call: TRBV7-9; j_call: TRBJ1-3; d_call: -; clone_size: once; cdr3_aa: CASSLSGNTIYF; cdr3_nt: TGTGCCAGCAGCCTCTCTGGAAACACCATATATTTT
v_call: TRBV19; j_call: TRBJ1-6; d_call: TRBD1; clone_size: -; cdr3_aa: CASTRGGGSSYNSPLHF; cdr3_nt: TGTGCCAGTACCCGAGGGGGCGGTAGCTCCTATAATTCACCCCTCCACTTT
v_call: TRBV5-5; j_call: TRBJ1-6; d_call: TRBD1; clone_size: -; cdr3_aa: CASSDGQGGVYNSPLHF; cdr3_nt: TGTGCCAGCAGCGACGGACAGGGAGGGGTATATAATTCACCCCTCCACTTT
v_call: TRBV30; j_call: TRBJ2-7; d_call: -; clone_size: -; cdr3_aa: CAWSTRVPDYEQYF; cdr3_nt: TGTGCCTGGAGCACCAGGGTTCCGGACTACGAGCAGTACTTC
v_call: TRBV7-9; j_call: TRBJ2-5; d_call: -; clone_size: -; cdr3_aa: CASSSRGAGETQYF; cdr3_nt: TGTGCCAGCAGCTCTCGGGGGGCCGGTGAGACCCAGTACTTC
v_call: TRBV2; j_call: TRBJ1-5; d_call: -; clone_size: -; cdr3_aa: CASRGVRGSQPQHF; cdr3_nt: TGTGCCAGCAGGGGGGTCAGGGGCAGTCAGCCCCAGCATTTT
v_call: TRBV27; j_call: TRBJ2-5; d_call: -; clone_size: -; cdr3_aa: CASSLLGTRLLETQYF; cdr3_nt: TGTGCCAGCAGTCTCCTAGGGACACGTCTGCTGGAGACCCAGTACTTC
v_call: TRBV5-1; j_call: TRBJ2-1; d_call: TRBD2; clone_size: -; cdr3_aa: CASSLGSGDIGQFF; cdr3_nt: TGCGCCAGCAGCTTGGGTAGCGGGGATATAGGGCAGTTCTTC